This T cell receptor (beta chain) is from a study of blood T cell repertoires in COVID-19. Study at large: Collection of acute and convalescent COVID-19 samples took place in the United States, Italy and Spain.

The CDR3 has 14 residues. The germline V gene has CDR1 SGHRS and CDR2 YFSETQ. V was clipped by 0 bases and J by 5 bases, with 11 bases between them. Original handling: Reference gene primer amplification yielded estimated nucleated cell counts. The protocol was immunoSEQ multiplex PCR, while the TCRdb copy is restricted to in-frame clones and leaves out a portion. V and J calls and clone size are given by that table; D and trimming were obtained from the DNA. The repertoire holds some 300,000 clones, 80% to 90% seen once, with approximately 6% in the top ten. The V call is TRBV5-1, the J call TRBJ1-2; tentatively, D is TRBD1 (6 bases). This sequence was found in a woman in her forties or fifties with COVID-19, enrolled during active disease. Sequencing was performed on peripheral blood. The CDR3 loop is CASSLDADSYGYTF. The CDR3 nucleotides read TGCGCCAGCAGCTTGGATGCGGACAGTTATGGCTACACCTTC.